This is a list of T cell receptor beta chains from one sample in a study of blood T cell repertoires in COVID-19. Clones were sequenced by immunoSEQ multiplex PCR, and TCRdb holds only the in-frame ones, with some missing. Among roughly 73,000 clones listed, 60% to 85% were seen once. The sample taken for sequencing was peripheral blood. The receptors stem from a man between 65 and 85 years old with acute or convalescent COVID-19. CDR3s include the opening cysteine and the closing phenylalanine or tryptophan. A D gene is named only where the DNA matches it firmly. Clone size appears in some rows only: once, few, many, or a class for an expanded clone.

j_gene,d_gene,v_gene,abundance,len,CDR3aa,CDR3nt
TRBJ2-7,.,TRBV6-5,.,14,CASSYSRGTYEQYF,TGTGCCAGCAGTTACAGTCGCGGAACCTACGAGCAGTACTTC
TRBJ2-3,TRBD1,TRBV28,few,16,CASSPYRQGRTDTQYF,TGTGCCAGCAGCCCCTATCGACAGGGAAGAACAGATACGCAGTATTTT
TRBJ2-3,TRBD1,TRBV19,once,14,CASSTPTGTDTQYF,TGTGCCAGTAGTACCCCGACAGGGACAGATACGCAGTATTTT
TRBJ1-2,.,TRBV6-5,.,12,CASKERNYGYTF,TGTGCCAGCAAAGAGAGGAACTATGGCTACACCTTC
TRBJ2-3,.,TRBV24-1,.,15,CATSDAGRRTDTQYF,TGTGCCACCAGTGATGCAGGGAGGAGGACAGATACGCAGTATTTT
TRBJ2-7,.,TRBV9,.,14,CASSVEPGVLEQYF,TGTGCCAGCAGCGTAGAACCGGGAGTTCTTGAGCAGTACTTC
TRBJ2-6,TRBD1,TRBV28,.,15,CASLGGSSGANVLTF,TGTGCCAGCCTAGGGGGCAGCTCTGGGGCCAACGTCCTGACTTTC
TRBJ1-2,TRBD1,TRBV7-6,once,15,CASSLAVGQGEGYTF,TGTGCCAGCAGCTTAGCTGTAGGACAGGGAGAAGGCTACACCTTC
TRBJ2-5,.,TRBV18,.,15,CASSPRSENQETQYF,TGTGCCAGCTCACCCCGGTCCGAAAACCAAGAGACCCAGTACTTC
TRBJ2-3,.,TRBV7-9,few,13,CASSIQGRDTQYF,TGTGCCAGCAGCATACAGGGAAGAGATACGCAGTATTTT
TRBJ1-1,TRBD1,TRBV7-2,.,14,CASSPQGGVTEAFF,TGTGCCAGCAGCCCCCAAGGGGGCGTCACTGAAGCTTTCTTT
TRBJ2-7,TRBD1,TRBV10-3,.,13,CAIRGTGEDEQYF,TGTGCCATCAGGGGGACAGGGGAAGACGAGCAGTACTTC
TRBJ2-7,TRBD1,TRBV9,.,14,CASSTGQASYEQYF,TGTGCCAGCAGCACGGGACAGGCCTCCTACGAGCAGTACTTC
TRBJ2-1,TRBD2,TRBV25-1,.,16,CASSPSGTSGYNEQFF,TGTGCCAGCAGTCCCTCCGGGACTAGCGGATACAATGAGCAGTTCTTC
TRBJ2-5,.,TRBV3-1/TRBV3-2,.,16,CASSQEGGRAFETQYF,TGTGCCAGCAGCCAAGAAGGGGGGAGGGCCTTTGAGACCCAGTACTTC
TRBJ2-3,.,TRBV7-9,few,13,CASSYGQLDTQYF,TGTGCCAGCAGCTACGGACAGTTAGATACGCAGTATTTT
TRBJ2-4,TRBD2,TRBV27,.,14,CASSPTSGRDIQYF,TGTGCCAGCAGTCCGACTAGCGGGAGAGACATTCAGTACTTC
TRBJ1-5,TRBD1,TRBV11-2,.,14,CASSHGTGNQPQHF,TGTGCCAGCAGTCACGGGACAGGTAATCAGCCCCAGCATTTT
TRBJ2-7,.,TRBV18,.,16,CASSLMGGSDVYEQYF,TGTGCCAGCTCACTCATGGGTGGCAGCGACGTCTACGAGCAGTACTTC
TRBJ2-7,.,TRBV3-1/TRBV3-2,.,15,CASSQTEKERNEQYF,TGTGCCAGCAGCCAAACGGAAAAGGAGAGAAACGAGCAGTACTTC
TRBJ2-7,.,TRBV28,few,15,CATEPSTAGVREQYF,TGTGCCACCGAACCGTCGACAGCGGGCGTAAGGGAGCAGTACTTC
TRBJ1-1,TRBD1,TRBV19,few,13,CATQGPLWTEAFF,TGTGCCACACAGGGGCCCCTCTGGACTGAAGCTTTCTTT
TRBJ1-4,.,TRBV27,few,14,CASSFRGWGEKLFF,TGTGCCAGCAGTTTCCGGGGATGGGGAGAAAAACTGTTTTTT
TRBJ1-5,.,TRBV6-6,.,14,CASRQDTSSRAQHF,TGTGCCAGCAGACAGGACACCTCATCACGGGCCCAGCATTTT
TRBJ2-1,.,TRBV5-1,.,13,CASSSGSVYEQFF,TGCGCCAGCAGCTCCGGGAGTGTCTATGAGCAGTTCTTC
TRBJ2-7,TRBD2,TRBV20-1,.,16,CSASKGIAGGDGEQYF,TGCAGTGCTAGTAAGGGGATAGCGGGAGGGGATGGGGAGCAGTACTTC
TRBJ2-3,TRBD2,TRBV10-3,.,14,CAIRPSTSADTQYF,TGTGCCATCAGGCCCTCGACTAGCGCCGATACGCAGTATTTT
TRBJ2-7,TRBD2,TRBV7-2,.,15,CASSLDSGRPWEQYF,TGTGCCAGCAGCCTTGATAGCGGGAGACCCTGGGAGCAGTACTTC
TRBJ2-7,.,TRBV19,.,13,CASSSPGAYEQYF,TGTGCCAGTAGTTCCCCTGGAGCCTACGAGCAGTACTTC
TRBJ2-7,TRBD1,TRBV6-5,.,15,CASKNDRESAYEQYF,TGTGCCAGCAAGAACGACAGGGAAAGCGCCTACGAGCAGTACTTC
TRBJ1-1,.,TRBV5-8,once,15,CASSSWGDLDTEAFF,TGTGCCAGCAGCTCGTGGGGGGATCTGGACACTGAAGCTTTCTTT
TRBJ2-7,.,TRBV12-3/TRBV12-4,.,12,CASSLRGYEQYF,TGTGCCAGCAGTTTGAGGGGGTACGAGCAGTACTTC
TRBJ1-5,.,TRBV11-2,few,13,CASSLIRDQPQHF,TGTGCCAGCAGCTTAATTCGTGATCAGCCCCAGCATTTT
TRBJ2-3,TRBD2,TRBV10-3,.,15,CAIRTSGEYTDTQYF,TGTGCCATCAGAACTAGCGGAGAATACACAGATACGCAGTATTTT
TRBJ1-1,TRBD1,TRBV5-1,few,13,CASSLGTGGEAFF,TGCGCCAGCAGCTTAGGAACAGGGGGTGAAGCTTTCTTT
TRBJ1-2,.,TRBV11-2,.,11,CASSSTYGYTF,TGTGCCAGCAGCTCTACCTATGGCTACACCTTC
TRBJ1-4,TRBD1,TRBV11-2,.,17,CASTRQGDHATNEKLFF,TGTGCCAGCACCAGACAGGGGGATCATGCAACTAATGAAAAACTGTTTTTT
TRBJ1-1,.,TRBV18,.,16,CASSPLGLPMNTEAFF,TGTGCCAGCTCACCACTGGGGCTCCCGATGAACACTGAAGCTTTCTTT
TRBJ2-1,.,TRBV6-5,once,13,CASRVPSGSEQFF,TGTGCCAGCAGGGTCCCAAGCGGATCCGAGCAGTTCTTC
TRBJ2-1,.,TRBV14,.,16,CASSQAGRGAYNEQFF,TGTGCCAGCAGCCAAGCTGGCAGGGGGGCTTACAATGAGCAGTTCTTC